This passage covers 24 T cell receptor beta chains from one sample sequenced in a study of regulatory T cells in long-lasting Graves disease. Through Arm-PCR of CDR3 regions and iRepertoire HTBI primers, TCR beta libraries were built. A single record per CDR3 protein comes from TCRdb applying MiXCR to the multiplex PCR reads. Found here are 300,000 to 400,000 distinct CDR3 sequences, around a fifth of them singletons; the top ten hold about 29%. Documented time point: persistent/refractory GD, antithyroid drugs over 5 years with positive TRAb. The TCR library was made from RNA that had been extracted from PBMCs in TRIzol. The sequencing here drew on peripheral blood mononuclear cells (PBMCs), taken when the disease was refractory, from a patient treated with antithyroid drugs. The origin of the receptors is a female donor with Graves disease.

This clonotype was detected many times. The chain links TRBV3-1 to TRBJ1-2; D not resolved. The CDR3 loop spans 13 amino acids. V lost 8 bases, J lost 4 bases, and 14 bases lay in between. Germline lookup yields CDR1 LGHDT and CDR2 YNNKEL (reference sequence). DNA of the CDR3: TGTGCCAGCGTGGGCGGCACCGGCTATGGCTACACCTTC. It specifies CASVGGTGYGYTF.

The CDR3 here is CASSQDLVGLAGGYNEQFF. CDR3 nucleotides: TGCGCCAGCAGCCAAGATCTCGTGGGACTAGCGGGAGGGTACAATGAGCAGTTCTTC. This rearrangement joins TRBV4-1 to TRBJ2-1; TRBD2 aligns across 16 bases. This CDR3 has 19 residues. With 0 bases clipped from V and 4 bases from J, the junction kept 6 bases outside the gene matches. Germline V gene lookup returns CDR1 MGHRA and CDR2 YSYEKL.

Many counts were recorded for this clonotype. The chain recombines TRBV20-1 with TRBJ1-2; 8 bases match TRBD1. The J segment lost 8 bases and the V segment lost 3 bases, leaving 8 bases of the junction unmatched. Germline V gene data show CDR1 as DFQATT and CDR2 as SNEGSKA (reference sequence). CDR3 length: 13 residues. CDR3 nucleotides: TGCAGTGCTAGGGCTCAGGGGGCTCGGGGCTACACCTTC. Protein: CSARAQGARGYTF.

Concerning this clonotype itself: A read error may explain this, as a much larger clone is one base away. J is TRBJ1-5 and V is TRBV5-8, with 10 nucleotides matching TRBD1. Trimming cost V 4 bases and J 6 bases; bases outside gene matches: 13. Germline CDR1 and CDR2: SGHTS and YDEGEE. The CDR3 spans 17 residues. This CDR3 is CASSPLHGTGVVQPQHF. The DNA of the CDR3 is TGTGCCAGCAGCCCGTTACACGGGACAGGGGTGGTTCAGCCCCAGCATTTT.

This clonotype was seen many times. CDR3 sequence (DNA): TGTGCCAGCAGCCCCTCAGGGGCGCGCTCCTATAATTCACCCCTCCACTTT. Its protein product is CASSPSGARSYNSPLHF. This rearrangement joins TRBV12-3 or TRBV12-4 to TRBJ1-6; possible D gene TRBD1, 6 bases. This CDR3 region has 17 residues. The V and J ends lost 6 bases and 0 bases respectively, with 15 bases between them.

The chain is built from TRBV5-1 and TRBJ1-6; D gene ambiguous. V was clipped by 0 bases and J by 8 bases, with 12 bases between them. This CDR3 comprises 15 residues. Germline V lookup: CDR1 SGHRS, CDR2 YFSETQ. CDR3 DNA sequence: TGCGCCAGCAGCTTGGCAGGAATTAACTATTCACCCCTCCACTTT. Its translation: CASSLAGINYSPLHF.

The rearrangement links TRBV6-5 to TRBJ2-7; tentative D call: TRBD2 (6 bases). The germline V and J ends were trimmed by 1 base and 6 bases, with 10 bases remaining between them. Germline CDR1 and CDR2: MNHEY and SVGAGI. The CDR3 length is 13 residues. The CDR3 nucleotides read TGTGCCAGCAGTTACTACGACGGGGGCGAGCAGTACTTC. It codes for CASSYYDGGEQYF.

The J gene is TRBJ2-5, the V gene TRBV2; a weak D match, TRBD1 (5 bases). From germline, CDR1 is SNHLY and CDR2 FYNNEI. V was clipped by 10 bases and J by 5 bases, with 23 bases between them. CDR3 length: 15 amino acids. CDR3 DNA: TGTGCCACCCGTCTGGATAGGGGCCAAGGGGAGACCCAGTACTTC. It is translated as CATRLDRGQGETQYF.

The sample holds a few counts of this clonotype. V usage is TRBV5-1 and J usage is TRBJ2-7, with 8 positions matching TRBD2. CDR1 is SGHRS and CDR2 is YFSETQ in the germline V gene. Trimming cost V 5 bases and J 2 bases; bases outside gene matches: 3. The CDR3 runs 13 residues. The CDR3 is CASSTGGAYEQYF. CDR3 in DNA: TGCGCCAGCAGTACCGGGGGGGCCTACGAGCAGTACTTC.

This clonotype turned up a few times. The CDR3 reads CSAGQGDNSPLHF. CDR3 nucleotides: TGCAGTGCTGGACAGGGCGATAATTCACCCCTCCACTTT. V is TRBV20-1 and J is TRBJ1-6, with 8 bases aligning to TRBD1. CDR3 size: 13 residues. Per the germline V gene, CDR1 is DFQATT and CDR2 is SNEGSKA (reference sequence). The V gene end was trimmed by 5 bases and the J gene end by 5 bases; junction bases not matched to a gene: 2.

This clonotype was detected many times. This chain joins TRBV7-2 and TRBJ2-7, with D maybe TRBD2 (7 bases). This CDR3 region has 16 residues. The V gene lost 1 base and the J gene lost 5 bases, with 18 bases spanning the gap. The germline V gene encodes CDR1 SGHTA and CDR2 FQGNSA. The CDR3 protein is CASSLGGGGGRNEQYF. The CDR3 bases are TGTGCCAGCAGCTTAGGGGGAGGGGGGGGCCGAAACGAGCAGTACTTC.

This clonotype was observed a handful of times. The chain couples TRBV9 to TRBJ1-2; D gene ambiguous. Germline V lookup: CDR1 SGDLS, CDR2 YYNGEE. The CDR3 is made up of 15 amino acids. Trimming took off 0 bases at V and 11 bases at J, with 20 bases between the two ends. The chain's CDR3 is CASSVGDPEIGGYTF. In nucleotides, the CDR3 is TGTGCCAGCAGCGTAGGAGATCCAGAGATAGGAGGTTACACCTTC.

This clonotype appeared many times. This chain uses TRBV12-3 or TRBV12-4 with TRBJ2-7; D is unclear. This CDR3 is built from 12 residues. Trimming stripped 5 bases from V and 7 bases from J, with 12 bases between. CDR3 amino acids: CASSLSLREQYF. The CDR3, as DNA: TGTGCCAGCAGTCTCTCCCTGAGGGAGCAGTACTTC.

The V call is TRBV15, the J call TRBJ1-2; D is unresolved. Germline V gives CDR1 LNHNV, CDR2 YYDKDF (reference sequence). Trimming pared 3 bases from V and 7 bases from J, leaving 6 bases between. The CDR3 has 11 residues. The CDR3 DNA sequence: TGTGCCACCAGCAGCGGTTTTGGCTACACCTTC. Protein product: CATSSGFGYTF.

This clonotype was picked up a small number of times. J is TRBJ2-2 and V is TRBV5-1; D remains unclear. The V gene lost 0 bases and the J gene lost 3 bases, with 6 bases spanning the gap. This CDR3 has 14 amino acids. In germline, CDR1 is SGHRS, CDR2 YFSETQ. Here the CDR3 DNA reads TGCGCCAGCAGCTTGGCCCCCCACACCGGGGAGCTGTTTTTT. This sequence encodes CASSLAPHTGELFF.

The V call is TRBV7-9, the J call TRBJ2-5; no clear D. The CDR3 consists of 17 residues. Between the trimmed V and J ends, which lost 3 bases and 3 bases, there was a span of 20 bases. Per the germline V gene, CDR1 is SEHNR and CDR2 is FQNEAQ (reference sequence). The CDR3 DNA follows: TGTGCCAGCAGCTTCTATTTTGGGTGGCAAGCAGAAGAGACCCAGTACTTC. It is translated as CASSFYFGWQAEETQYF. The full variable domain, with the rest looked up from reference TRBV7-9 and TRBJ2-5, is DTGVSQNPRHKITKRGQNVTFRCDPISEHNRLYWYRQTLGQGPEFLTYFQNEAQLEKSRLLSDRFSAERPKGSFSTLEIQRTEQGDSAMYLCASSFYFGWQAEETQYFGPGTRLLVL.

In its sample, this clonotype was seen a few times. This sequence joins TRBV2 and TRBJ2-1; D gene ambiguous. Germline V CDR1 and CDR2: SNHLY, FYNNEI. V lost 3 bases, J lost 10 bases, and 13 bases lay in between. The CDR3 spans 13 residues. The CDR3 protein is CASSEKWIYEQFF. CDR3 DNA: TGTGCCAGCAGTGAGAAATGGATTTACGAGCAGTTCTTC.

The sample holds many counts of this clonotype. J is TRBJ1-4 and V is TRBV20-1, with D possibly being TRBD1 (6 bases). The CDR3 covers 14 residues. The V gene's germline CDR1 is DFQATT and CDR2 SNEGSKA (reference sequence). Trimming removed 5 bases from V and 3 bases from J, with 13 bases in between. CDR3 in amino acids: CSALRGAANEKLFF. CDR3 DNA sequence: TGCAGTGCTTTGCGGGGGGCGGCTAATGAAAAACTGTTTTTT.

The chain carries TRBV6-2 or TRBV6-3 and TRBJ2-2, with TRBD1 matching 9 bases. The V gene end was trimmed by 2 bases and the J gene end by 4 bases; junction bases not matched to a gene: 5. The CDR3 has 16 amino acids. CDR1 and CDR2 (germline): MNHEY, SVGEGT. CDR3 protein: CASSYPTGGGTGELFF. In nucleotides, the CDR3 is TGTGCCAGCAGTTACCCGACAGGGGGTGGCACCGGGGAGCTGTTTTTT.

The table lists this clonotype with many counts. In DNA, the CDR3 is TGTGCCAGCAGTTTTGGGACATCCACTGAAGCTTTCTTT. Amino acids: CASSFGTSTEAFF. This rearrangement joins TRBV12-3 or TRBV12-4 to TRBJ1-1; weak D call: TRBD1 (6 bases). Trimming removed 3 bases at V and 4 bases at J, with 9 bases between. The CDR3 covers 13 residues.

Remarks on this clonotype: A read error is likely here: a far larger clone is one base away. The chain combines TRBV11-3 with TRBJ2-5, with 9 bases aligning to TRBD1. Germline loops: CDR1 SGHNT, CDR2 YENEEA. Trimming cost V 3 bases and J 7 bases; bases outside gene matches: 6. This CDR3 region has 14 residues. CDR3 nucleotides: TGTGCCAGCAGCTTTGGGGACAGGGATTCGACCCAGTACTTC. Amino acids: CASSFGDRDSTQYF. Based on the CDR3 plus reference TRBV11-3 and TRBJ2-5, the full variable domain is EAGVVQSPRYKIIEKKQPVAFWCNPISGHNTLYWYLQNLGQGPELLIRYENEEAVDDSQLPKDRFSAERLKGVDSTLKIQPAELGDSAVYLCASSFGDRDSTQYFGPGTRLLVL.

DNA for the CDR3: TGTGCCAGCAGTTTATTCGACAGGGGGCAAATGGGCTATAATTCACCCCTCCACTTT. Amino acids: CASSLFDRGQMGYNSPLHF. The gene calls are TRBV12-3 or TRBV12-4 and TRBJ1-6, with TRBD1 identical over 10 bases. This CDR3 is built from 19 residues. The V and J ends lost 2 bases and 3 bases, in that order; junction bases with no gene match: 10.

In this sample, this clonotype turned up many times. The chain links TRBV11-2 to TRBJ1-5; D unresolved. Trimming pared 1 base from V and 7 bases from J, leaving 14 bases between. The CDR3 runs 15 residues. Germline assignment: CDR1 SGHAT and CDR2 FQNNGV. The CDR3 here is CASSLGGGPTQPQHF. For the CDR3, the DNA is TGTGCCAGCAGCTTAGGGGGAGGGCCCACCCAGCCCCAGCATTTT.

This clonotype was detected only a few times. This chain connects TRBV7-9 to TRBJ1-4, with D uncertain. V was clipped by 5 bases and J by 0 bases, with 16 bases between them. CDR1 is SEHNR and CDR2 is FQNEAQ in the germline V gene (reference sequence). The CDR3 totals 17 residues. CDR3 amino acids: CASSTSGEITTNEKLFF. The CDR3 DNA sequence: TGTGCCAGCAGCACTAGTGGCGAAATTACAACTAATGAAAAACTGTTTTTT.